The 24 T cell receptor beta chains in this list originate from one sample, sequenced in a study of blood T cell repertoires in COVID-19. Assay used: immunoSEQ multiplex PCR; TCRdb lists only in-frame clones, some missing. This sample has approximately 120,000 clones; about 86% occur once, and the top ten carry 15% to 20%. Sequences were obtained from peripheral blood. Receptors were obtained from a woman aged 50 to 60 who had recovered from COVID-19.

The gene calls are TRBV13 and TRBJ1-1, with D possibly being TRBD1 (5 bases). CDR3 length: 14 amino acids. The V gene's germline CDR1 is PRHDT and CDR2 FYEKMQ (reference sequence). V was shortened by 5 bases and J by 4 bases, with 14 bases between the two germline ends. CDR3 sequence: CASSPGLRGTEAFF. The CDR3 region has the DNA TGTGCCAGCAGCCCGGGACTCCGAGGCACTGAAGCTTTCTTT. Full variable domain (outside the CDR3, taken from reference TRBV13 and TRBJ1-1): AAGVIQSPRHLIKEKRETATLKCYPIPRHDTVYWYQQGPGQDPQFLISFYEKMQSDKGSIPDRFSAQQFSDYHSELNMSSLELGDSALYFCASSPGLRGTEAFFGQGTRLTVV.

The chain recombines TRBV29-1 with TRBJ1-4; TRBD1 matches at 8 bases. In germline, CDR1 is SQVTM, CDR2 ANQGSEA. This CDR3 region has 15 residues. V lost 6 bases and J lost 3; bases outside the gene matches: 9. CDR3 bases: TGCAGCGTCGGATCTCAGGGGGCATCTAATGAAAAACTGTTTTTT. Protein sequence: CSVGSQGASNEKLFF. The whole variable domain, filled in from reference TRBV29-1 and TRBJ1-4, reads SAVISQKPSRDICQRGTSLTIQCQVDSQVTMMFWYRQQPGQSLTLIATANQGSEATYESGFVIDKFPISRPNLTFSTLTVSNMSPEDSSIYLCSVGSQGASNEKLFFGSGTQLSVL.

A few counts support this clone. This chain links TRBV6-5 with TRBJ2-3; 7 bases align to TRBD1. The CDR3 consists of 13 residues. V was clipped by 7 bases and J by 2 bases; unmatched bases: 3. Germline V gene sequence: CDR1 MNHEY, CDR2 SVGAGI. The CDR3 loop is CASKGQLTDTQYF. CDR3 DNA sequence: TGTGCCAGCAAGGGACAGCTCACAGATACGCAGTATTTT.

The V and J genes are TRBV6-2 or TRBV6-3 and TRBJ1-5; D perhaps matches TRBD1 (5 bases). This CDR3 spans 14 amino acids. The germline V and J ends were trimmed by 6 bases and 6 bases, with 15 bases remaining between them. Germline-derived CDR1 and CDR2 are MNHEY and SVGEGT. CDR3 region: CASSKGLWGQPQHF. CDR3 DNA sequence: TGTGCCAGCAGCAAGGGGTTGTGGGGTCAGCCCCAGCATTTT.

The V call is TRBV24-1, the J call TRBJ2-6, with D possibly TRBD2 on 7 matching bases. Germline lookup yields CDR1 KGHDR and CDR2 SFDVKD. The CDR3 covers 19 residues. The ends were cut back, 2 bases at V and 2 bases at J, with 18 bases in the middle. The DNA for the CDR3 is TGTGCCACCAGTGATTCGCTCCGGGCGGGGGCGCCTGGGGCCAACGTCCTGACTTTC. Translating gives CATSDSLRAGAPGANVLTF.

The chain recombines TRBV3-1 (or the pseudogene TRBV3-2) with TRBJ2-5; a weak D match, TRBD2 (5 bases). CDR3 length: 14 residues. Germline values: CDR1 LGHDT, CDR2 YNNKEL (reference sequence). The ends were cut back, 1 base at V and 13 bases at J, with 19 bases in the middle. The CDR3 DNA is TGTGCCAGCAGCCAAGCCACCTCCGGACTTCCGGGGTACTTC. Amino acid sequence: CASSQATSGLPGYF.

This chain uses TRBV3-1 (or the pseudogene TRBV3-2) with TRBJ2-3; 9 positions match TRBD2. The CDR3 is 16 residues long. Losses at the gene ends were 4 bases for V and 0 bases for J; bases not matched to a gene: 5. Germline CDR1 LGHDT, CDR2 YNNKEL (reference sequence). CDR3 amino acids: CASSPLAGSSTDTQYF. The CDR3 DNA follows: TGTGCCAGCAGCCCACTAGCGGGTTCTAGCACAGATACGCAGTATTTT.

The chain links TRBV2 to TRBJ2-4; D gene unclear. The CDR3 runs to 14 residues. V lost 8 bases, J lost 0 bases, and 11 bases lay in between. Germline V gene data show CDR1 as SNHLY and CDR2 as FYNNEI. CDR3 bases: TGTGCCAGCGACAACATTCTAGCCAAAAACATTCAGTACTTC. Protein: CASDNILAKNIQYF.

V is TRBV7-2 and J is TRBJ2-1; D is possibly TRBD2 (5 bases). CDR3 length equals 13 residues. Germline V gene lookup returns CDR1 SGHTA and CDR2 FQGNSA. Trimming took 2 bases from V and 9 from J, leaving 11 bases between them. For the CDR3, the DNA is TGTGCCAGCAGCTTAATGAACGCGGGTGAGCAGTTCTTC. Amino acid sequence: CASSLMNAGEQFF.

The J gene is TRBJ2-2, the V gene TRBV11-2; 10 nucleotides align to TRBD1. Germline lookup yields CDR1 SGHAT and CDR2 FQNNGV. The CDR3 sequence is 16 residues long. With 2 bases clipped from V and 2 bases from J, the junction kept 2 bases outside the gene matches. In nucleotides, the CDR3 is TGTGCCAGCAGCTTACCGACAGGGGGCAACACCGGGGAGCTGTTTTTT. Translating it yields CASSLPTGGNTGELFF. Looking up the rest from reference TRBV11-2 and TRBJ2-2 gives the full variable domain: EAGVAQSPRYKIIEKRQSVAFWCNPISGHATLYWYQQILGQGPKLLIQFQNNGVVDDSQLPKDRFSAERLKGVDSTLKIQPAKLEDSAVYLCASSLPTGGNTGELFFGEGSRLTVL.

The chain joins TRBV7-8 to TRBJ2-1, with D possibly being TRBD2 (5 bases). Germline lookup yields CDR1 SGHVS and CDR2 FQNEAQ. The CDR3 length is 13 residues. Trimming pared 5 bases from V and 8 bases from J, leaving 13 bases between. In DNA form, the CDR3 reads TGTGCCAGCAGCCAGGACCCCGGGGATGAGCAGTTCTTC. It specifies CASSQDPGDEQFF.

The V and J genes are TRBV18 and TRBJ2-7; the match to TRBD1 covers 7 bases. Germline V gene data show CDR1 as KGHSH and CDR2 as LQKENI. The CDR3 is made up of 15 amino acids. V was pared by 2 bases and J by 4 bases, with 8 bases of the junction left unmatched. CDR3: CASSPLQGQEYEQYF. CDR3 nucleotides: TGTGCCAGCTCACCATTACAGGGGCAGGAATACGAGCAGTACTTC.

Concerning this clone itself: A junction boundary mismatches the germline segment, possibly from a read error. This rearrangement joins TRBV19 to TRBJ2-7, with TRBD1 identical over 9 bases. This CDR3 has 14 amino acids. Germline-derived CDR1 and CDR2 are LNHDA and SQIVND (reference sequence). The CDR3 nucleotides read TGTGCCAGTAGGGGACAGGGAGCATCCTACAAGCAGTACTTC. This sequence encodes CASRGQGASYKQYF.

The V and J genes are TRBV7-5 and TRBJ1-1; whether TRBD1, the table's D call, matches the DNA was not checked. TRBV7-5 is annotated as a pseudogene. The CDR3 runs to 15 residues. CDR3 bases: TGTGCCAGAAGCCCAAGGACAGGGTCGTACACTGAAGCTTTCTTT. Translation: CARSPRTGSYTEAFF.

V is TRBV11-2 and J is TRBJ2-7, with TRBD2 identical over 8 bases. The CDR3 extends over 15 amino acids. With 5 bases clipped from V and 1 base from J, the junction kept 7 bases outside the gene matches. Germline values: CDR1 SGHAT, CDR2 FQNNGV. The CDR3 is CASSPGGAQSYEQYF. The CDR3 DNA reads TGTGCCAGCAGCCCCGGGGGGGCTCAGTCCTACGAGCAGTACTTC.

The J gene is TRBJ2-7, the V gene TRBV7-9, with 9 bases lining up with TRBD2. This CDR3 spans 12 amino acids. V shed 4 bases and J 10 bases; nucleotides not matched to a gene: 5. The germline CDR1 and CDR2 sequences are SEHNR and FQNEAQ (reference sequence). The CDR3 DNA is TGTGCCAGCAGCTCTCTAGCGGGGATACAGTACTTC. This sequence encodes CASSSLAGIQYF.

V usage is TRBV10-1 and J usage is TRBJ1-1; TRBD1 agrees at 8 bases. The CDR3 length is 13 residues. Unmatched junction bases numbered 4, after V lost 6 bases and J lost 4 bases. Germline CDR1 WNHNN, CDR2 SYGVQD (reference sequence). CDR3 residues: CASRGQETTEAFF. Here the CDR3 DNA reads TGCGCCAGCAGGGGACAGGAGACCACTGAAGCTTTCTTT.

V usage is TRBV5-6 and J usage is TRBJ2-7; the match to TRBD1 covers 8 bases. V lost 3 bases to trimming and J lost 12 bases; unmatched junction nucleotides: 8. Germline assignment: CDR1 SGHDT and CDR2 YYEEEE. The CDR3 runs 12 residues. This CDR3 reads CASSSRGQAPYF. In nucleotides, the CDR3 is TGTGCCAGCAGCTCTCGGGGACAGGCCCCGTACTTC.

V and J are TRBV11-3 and TRBJ1-1; 8 bases agree with TRBD1. Looked up from germline, CDR1 is SGHNT and CDR2 is YENEEA. The CDR3 is 13 amino acids. V lost 7 bases, J lost 8 bases, and 9 bases stayed unmatched. For the CDR3, the DNA is TGTGCCAGCAAAGATAACAGGGGGTTGGAAGCTTTCTTT. This codes for CASKDNRGLEAFF.

The rearrangement links TRBV5-6 to TRBJ1-2; TRBD1 aligns across 8 bases. Germline V lookup: CDR1 SGHDT, CDR2 YYEEEE. The CDR3 spans 12 residues. The V segment lost 3 bases and the J segment 9 bases; nucleotides outside the gene matches: 4. CDR3 loop: CASSSRTGSYTF. The CDR3 region has the DNA TGTGCCAGCAGCTCTAGGACAGGGAGCTACACCTTC.

This sequence joins TRBV10-3 and TRBJ2-2, with no clear D. The CDR3 is 14 amino acids. Trimming removed 2 bases at V and 5 bases at J, with 9 bases between. Germline-derived CDR1 and CDR2 are ENHRY and SYGVKD. CDR3 residues: CAISELESTGELFF. The CDR3 region has the DNA TGTGCCATCAGTGAGCTTGAGTCGACCGGGGAGCTGTTTTTT.

This clone was seen once. This chain joins TRBV29-1 and TRBJ1-4, with D possibly TRBD1 on 5 matching bases. This CDR3 comprises 13 residues. Trimming took 1 base from V and 5 from J, leaving 8 bases between them. Germline V gives CDR1 SQVTM, CDR2 ANQGSEA. The CDR3, as DNA: TGCAGCGTTGAAGGCAACAGGAATGAAAAACTGTTTTTT. Its translation: CSVEGNRNEKLFF. Full variable domain (missing parts from reference TRBV29-1 and TRBJ1-4): SAVISQKPSRDICQRGTSLTIQCQVDSQVTMMFWYRQQPGQSLTLIATANQGSEATYESGFVIDKFPISRPNLTFSTLTVSNMSPEDSSIYLCSVEGNRNEKLFFGSGTQLSVL.

The chain uses TRBV5-1 and TRBJ2-1; 10 bases line up with TRBD1. This CDR3 has 15 residues. Per germline, CDR1 SGHRS and CDR2 YFSETQ. With 5 bases clipped from V and 1 base from J, the junction kept 3 bases outside the gene matches. DNA for the CDR3: TGCGCCAGCAGACGGACAGGGGGGTCCTACAATGAGCAGTTCTTC. Amino acid sequence: CASRRTGGSYNEQFF.

The chain carries TRBV12-3 or TRBV12-4 and TRBJ2-2; TRBD2 is a possible D gene (6 bases). The CDR3 runs 13 residues. V shed 4 bases and J shed 6 bases, with 9 bases lying between them. CDR3 amino acids: CASSSGVAGELFF. CDR3 bases: TGTGCCAGCAGTTCGGGGGTGGCCGGGGAGCTGTTTTTT.